These 13 T cell receptor beta chains came from one sample sequenced in a study of neurological immune-mediated disorders. TCRdb ran MiXCR on the 5' RACE reads and lists one entry per CDR3 protein. The table shows 15,000 to 20,000 distinct CDR3 sequences, with 7.5% occurring only once. Sample: CD8+ T cells from blood. The receptors come from a woman in her 30s with HTLV-1-associated myelopathy (HAM/TSP).

This clonotype was picked up many times. The chain employs TRBV20-1 and TRBJ2-7; D gene ambiguous. Germline CDR1 is DFQATT and CDR2 is SNEGSKA (reference sequence). This CDR3 region has 13 residues. Trimming shortened V by 3 bases and J by 2 bases, and 11 bases separated the two germline ends. For the CDR3, the DNA is TGCAGTGCTAGCGAAGGTAGGGCCTACGAGCAGTACTTC. This translates into CSASEGRAYEQYF.

This clonotype occurred many times. The J gene is TRBJ1-2, the V gene TRBV5-1; D gene unclear. The CDR3 has 12 amino acids. The germline V gene encodes CDR1 SGHRS and CDR2 YFSETQ. Trimming cost V 0 bases and J 6 bases, with 6 bases left between them. CDR3 nucleotide sequence: TGCGCCAGCAGCTTGGGCGGGGATGGCTACACCTTC. This sequence encodes CASSLGGDGYTF.

This clonotype was seen ten or more times. The chain links TRBV5-1 to TRBJ2-2; D may be TRBD1 (5 bases). The germline V gene encodes CDR1 SGHRS and CDR2 YFSETQ. The CDR3 spans 15 residues. Trimming removed 2 bases from V and 2 bases from J, with 10 bases in between. CDR3 in amino acids: CASSFRTQNTGELFF. In DNA, the CDR3 is TGCGCCAGCAGCTTTAGGACACAAAACACCGGGGAGCTGTTTTTT. Filled out from reference TRBV5-1 and TRBJ2-2, the complete variable domain reads KAGVTQTPRYLIKTRGQQVTLSCSPISGHRSVSWYQQTPGQGLQFLFEYFSETQRNKGNFPGRFSGRQFSNSRSEMNVSTLELGDSALYLCASSFRTQNTGELFFGEGSRLTVL.

This clonotype was counted at least ten times. The conserved final phenylalanine or tryptophan is absent from the CDR3, which likely points to a read error. Because the CDR3's place on the DNA is in doubt, the DNA is left out and the CDR3 is given as listed by TCRdb. The rearrangement uses TRBV7-9 and TRBJ1-1; the table names TRBD1, a call not compared with the DNA. The length of the CDR3 is 11 amino acids, counting both ends. The V gene's germline CDR1 is SEHNR and CDR2 FQNEAQ (reference sequence). CDR3 protein: CASSLAHNRSI.

This clonotype came up many times. The chain couples TRBV7-9 to TRBJ1-2, with TRBD1 matching over 10 bases. CDR1 SEHNR and CDR2 FQNEAQ come from the germline V gene (reference sequence). Trimming removed 1 base from V and 6 bases from J; junction bases left unmatched: 11. The CDR3 runs to 17 residues. Here the CDR3 DNA reads TGTGCCAGCAGCTTAGGACCCTGGGGGACAGGGGATAATGGCTACACCTTC. Translated: CASSLGPWGTGDNGYTF.

This clonotype came up many times. The chain has TRBV29-1 and TRBJ1-3, with D uncertain. Germline lookup yields CDR1 SQVTM and CDR2 ANQGSEA. The CDR3 has 16 amino acids. V was trimmed by 4 bases and J by 2 bases, leaving 18 bases between them. The CDR3 reads CSVAGGDITTGNTIYF. CDR3 DNA: TGCAGCGTTGCTGGAGGTGACATTACCACTGGAAACACCATATATTTT. Complete variable domain (other parts from reference TRBV29-1 and TRBJ1-3): SAVISQKPSRDICQRGTSLTIQCQVDSQVTMMFWYRQQPGQSLTLIATANQGSEATYESGFVIDKFPISRPNLTFSTLTVSNMSPEDSSIYLCSVAGGDITTGNTIYFGEGSWLTVV.

This clonotype was counted ten times or more. V and J are TRBV27 and TRBJ1-5; D is uncertain. With 8 bases removed from V and 2 bases from J, the gap between germline ends came to 4 bases. Germline lookup yields CDR1 MNHEY and CDR2 SMNVEV (reference sequence). The length of the CDR3 is 11 residues. This CDR3 is CASGGNQPQHF. CDR3 DNA sequence: TGTGCCAGCGGTGGCAATCAGCCCCAGCATTTT.

This clonotype has ten or more counts. The chain combines TRBV9 with TRBJ2-3, with TRBD1 matching 9 bases. Germline-derived CDR1 and CDR2 are SGDLS and YYNGEE. The CDR3 length is 17 residues. The V and J ends lost 4 bases and 0 bases, in that order; junction bases with no gene match: 9. CDR3 DNA sequence: TGTGCCAGCAGCTCGGGACAGGGACAAAGCAGCACAGATACGCAGTATTTT. Protein sequence: CASSSGQGQSSTDTQYF.

The table lists this clonotype with many counts. The V and J genes are TRBV6-5 and TRBJ2-3; D is possibly TRBD1 (5 bases). Trimming left V 6 bases short and J 6 bases short, with 19 bases between. The length of the CDR3 is 15 residues. Germline CDR1 and CDR2: MNHEY and SVGAGI. The CDR3 sequence: CASSTSLGDFDTQYF. CDR3 in DNA: TGTGCCAGCAGCACCAGTCTAGGGGATTTTGATACGCAGTATTTT.

This clonotype was seen ten or more times. The chain combines TRBV10-3 with TRBJ1-2; weak D call: TRBD1 (6 bases). Trimming cost V 0 bases and J 4 bases, with 9 bases left between them. In germline, CDR1 is ENHRY, CDR2 SYGVKD. This CDR3 has 14 amino acids. The chain's CDR3 is CAISESGAIYGYTF. The CDR3 DNA reads TGTGCCATCAGTGAGTCGGGGGCAATCTATGGCTACACCTTC.

The sample holds many counts of this clonotype. The V and J genes are TRBV18 and TRBJ2-2; unclear D gene. The CDR3 extends over 12 amino acids. Trimming pared 8 bases from V and 4 bases from J, leaving 8 bases between. Germline CDR1 reads KGHSH; CDR2 reads LQKENI. CDR3 nucleotides: TGTGCCAGCCCAAGTGGCACCGGGGAGCTGTTTTTT. This codes for CASPSGTGELFF.

This clonotype was picked up many times. The CDR3 nucleotides are TGTGCCAGCGGATACGGGGTTCACAATGAGCAGTTCTTC. It codes for CASGYGVHNEQFF. The gene calls are TRBV7-9 and TRBJ2-1; possibly TRBD2 for D (5 bases). The CDR3 has 13 amino acids. Trimming took off 8 bases at V and 5 bases at J, with 13 bases between the two ends. Germline CDR1 and CDR2: SEHNR and FQNEAQ (reference sequence).

By sample share, this clonotype is medium-sized. V and J are TRBV12-3 or TRBV12-4 and TRBJ2-3; D not certain. This CDR3 has 13 residues. V was clipped by 5 bases and J by 6 bases, with 12 bases between them. This CDR3 reads CASSPVPRDTQYF. CDR3 nucleotide sequence: TGTGCCAGCAGTCCCGTTCCTCGGGATACGCAGTATTTT.